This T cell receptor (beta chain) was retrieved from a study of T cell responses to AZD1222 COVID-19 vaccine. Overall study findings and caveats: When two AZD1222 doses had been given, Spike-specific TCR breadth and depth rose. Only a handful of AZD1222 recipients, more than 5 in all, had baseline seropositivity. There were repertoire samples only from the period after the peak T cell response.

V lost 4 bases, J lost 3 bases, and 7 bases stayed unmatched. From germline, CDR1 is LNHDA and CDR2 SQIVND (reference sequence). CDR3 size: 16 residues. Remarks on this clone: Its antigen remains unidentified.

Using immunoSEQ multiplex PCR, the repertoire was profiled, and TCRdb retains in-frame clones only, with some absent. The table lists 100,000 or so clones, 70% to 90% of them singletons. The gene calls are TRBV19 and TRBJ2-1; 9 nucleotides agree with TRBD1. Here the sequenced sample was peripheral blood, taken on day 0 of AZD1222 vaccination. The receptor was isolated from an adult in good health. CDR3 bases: TGTGCCAGTAGTACTGCCGGGACAGGGAACTACAATGAGCAGTTCTTC. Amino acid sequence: CASSTAGTGNYNEQFF.